This T cell receptor (beta chain) was sequenced for a study of blood T cells in healthy people across ages. Study-wide points: Expanded clonotype shifts may have been confounded, as the donors had an unknown CMV status.

Primed by a sample-barcoded 5' primer and a J-beta primer mix, a second PCR proceeded for about 7 to 11 cycles. MiXCR, applied by TCRdb to the 5' RACE reads, yields one record per CDR3 protein. Of about 680,000 distinct CDR3 sequences in the sample, approximately 49% were seen once. Germline lookup yields CDR1 SGHTA and CDR2 FQGTGA. This CDR3 contains 16 residues. V lost 2 bases and J lost 4, with 12 bases in between. Comment on this clonotype: Its antigen is not known.

The sample taken for sequencing was blood. This clonotype originated in a woman aged 60 to 75 in good health. V gene TRBV7-3 combines with J gene TRBJ2-6; D call uncertain. The CDR3 region has the DNA TGTGCCAGCAGCTTATATGGAACCAGAGGGGCCAACGTCCTGACTTTC. Its protein product is CASSLYGTRGANVLTF.